This entry concerns a single TCR beta chain. Its specific antigen is unknown. One base away there is no much larger clone; base qualities are not given. The data derive from a study of Ad26.COV2.S vaccination and SARS-CoV-2 variants (TCRdb year 2021). Regarding the complete study: TCRbeta repertoire sequencing served as the tool for gauging how specific and how broad the SARS-CoV-2-reactive T cell receptors were following Ad26.COV2.S vaccination. The TCR-sequenced set comprised approximately 30 samples: 19 Ad26.COV2.S vaccine recipients, 5 placebo recipients and 8 SARS-CoV-2 convalescent individuals.

TCRbeta CDR3 regions were sequenced with the immunoSEQ Assay. After extraction, genomic DNA underwent amplification by bias-controlled multiplex PCR, followed by high-throughput sequencing. Concerning the study's data processing: To quantify the absolute abundance of every unique TCRbeta CDR3 region, sequences were collapsed and filtered. T cell fraction was estimated by normalizing TCRbeta template counts to usable DNA, with usable DNA measured through amplification of reference genes found in all nucleated cells. Repertoire TCRs were annotated as SARS-CoV-2-specific by exact matching of V gene, CDR3 amino acid sequence and J gene to a known reactive TCR set. The reference SARS-CoV-2 TCR set was derived from MIRA and filtered for enrichment in COVID-19-positive ImmuneCODE repertoires, a step that removed public or cross-reactive TCRs. Drawing on the MIRA antigens, annotated TCRs were analysed further at the level of specific ORF or position within ORF. Breadth was defined as annotated unique rearrangements over total unique productive rearrangements; depth was the summed frequency of those rearrangements. Two-sided Wilcoxon rank-sum tests were used to compare TCR breadth between groups. TCRdb provides this immuneACCESS table in a form limited to in-frame rearrangements. Some clones are lacking; in checked studies, under half of them reflect an unresolved V gene, and why the rest are absent is not known. V and J calls and clone size come straight from that table; D and trimming were deduced from the DNA. The sample table lists around 370,000 clones, about 90% of them with a count of one. The ten largest clones take up about 3.9% of the sample.

The germline V gene provides CDR1 MNHEY and CDR2 SVGEGT. The CDR3 runs 16 residues from the cysteine to the phenylalanine. Only the CDR3 portion is preserved as DNA: 48 bases, with reading frame beginning at the first base. V and J lose 0 bases and 3 bases, and a span of 14 bases separates them. The paper's findings and limits, for the study overall: It was noted by the authors that total T cell responses may have been underestimated by the TCR breadth and depth analyses. Spike-specific TCR breadth was higher in Ad26.COV2.S recipients than in placebo recipients (P = 0.0014). After vaccination, substantial breadth of spike-specific CD8+ and CD4+ T cell responses was reported. Vaccine and placebo recipients had comparable non-spike TCR breadth, which fits with the vaccine containing only spike.

In light of the paper, this sample's time point label describes: individuals recovered from natural SARS-CoV-2 infection. The chain is made from TRBV6-2 or TRBV6-3 and TRBJ1-2; the D segment could be TRBD1, given 5 matching bases. The sequenced sample was peripheral blood, obtained after recovery from COVID-19. The receptor was derived from a human donor who had recovered from COVID-19. The CDR3: CASSYSLGRNDYGYTF. The DNA sequence reads TGTGCCAGCAGTTACTCGTTGGGACGGAATGACTATGGCTACACCTTC.